This T cell receptor beta chain was sequenced in a study of shared clonotypes between healthy human individuals. Concerning this clone: Its target is not known.

TCRdb keeps only in-frame clones here, not all; method: immunoSEQ multiplex PCR. This table holds about 680,000 clones, around 92% found once. CD45RO-negative, CCR7-positively selected cells formed the naive CD8 fraction, excluding terminally differentiated effector memory CD45RA+ cells. Study observations and caveats: Specimens sampled were limited to blood, with tissue repertoires likely differing. Depth of sequencing was expected to influence donor clonotype sharing. The generation probabilities recorded for non-shared clonotypes fell below those of clonotypes shared by all four donors.

This sequence originates from a man under 40 in good health. The sequenced material came from naive CD8+ T cells sorted from blood.

The CDR3 coding sequence is TGTGCCAGCAGTCCCCCAGGGGGCTACACTGAAGCTTTCTTT. Its protein is CASSPPGGYTEAFF. The chain carries TRBV27 and TRBJ1-1; 8 nucleotides match TRBD1. The V gene end was trimmed by 5 bases and the J gene end by 3 bases; junction bases not matched to a gene: 5. There are 14 residues in the CDR3. Germline assignment: CDR1 MNHEY and CDR2 SMNVEV (reference sequence).